The present T cell receptor beta chain was sequenced within a study of blood T cell repertoires in COVID-19. About the research overall: Sites in the United States, Italy and Spain provided acute and convalescent COVID-19 samples.

The repertoire was sequenced with immunoSEQ multiplex PCR; TCRdb's copy has only in-frame clones and lacks some. Among 130,000 to 150,000 clones listed, roughly 76% were seen once. V was shortened by 1 base and J by 7 bases, with 12 bases between the two germline ends. The CDR3 is made up of 15 amino acids. The V gene's germline CDR1 is SGHRS and CDR2 YFSETQ. This clone was detected once. The chain uses TRBV5-1 and TRBJ1-6; possible D gene TRBD1, 6 bases. The source material was peripheral blood. This receptor was taken from a man older than 75 with acute or convalescent COVID-19. In DNA form, the CDR3 reads TGCGCCAGCAGCTTGCTGCAGGGGAAGAATTCACCCCTCCACTTT. It is translated as CASSLLQGKNSPLHF.